This entry features one T cell receptor (beta chain) sequence. There is no known antigen for this receptor. No clone much larger than this one lies a single base away; base qualities are absent. The library was obtained by PCR. The sample was run on an Illumina HiSeq 2500. To reduce PCR and sequencing biases, unique molecular identifiers were built into the TCR beta cDNA libraries. Roughly 500,000 cDNA molecules were obtained for every 1 to 10 million input T cells, so each molecule roughly corresponded to one T cell. Patient libraries were prepared and sequenced with the same protocol used for the earlier healthy control dataset. Samples belonging to the same batch were prepared together, multiplexed and sequenced on a shared HiSeq lane. As for the authors' bioinformatics: MIGEC was used to process the raw barcoded reads, and molecular identifier groups with only a single read were discarded before consensus assembly and CDR3 extraction. Clonotype tables were post-analysed with VDJtools, and diversity was normalized by down-sampling all datasets to the smallest sample size. In repertoire overlap clustering, CDR3 amino acid sequences, but not nucleotide sequences, were matched to correct batch-related cross-sample contamination. TCRdb reran the public reads through fastp at Q25 and MiXCR, keeping productive beta chains. Each CDR3 protein appears once, grouped with its most common genes and DNA. The V and J calls and clone size come from TCRdb's table, not from the authors' own analysis. Recorded for this sample are hundreds of thousands of distinct CDR3 sequences; about 32% of them occurred a single time. 0.5% to 0.6% of the sample is in the top ten clones.

To demonstrate the VDJtools post-analysis software, TCR beta repertoires were profiled from the peripheral blood of roughly 14 young patients with multiple sclerosis. Multiple sclerosis patients were children and adolescents aged about 6 to 17 years. This entry is derived from a study of post-analysis software for immune sequencing data (dated by TCRdb to about 2015). In terms of the full investigation: Relapsing-remitting, secondary progressive and progressive-relapsing multiple sclerosis were recorded as disease courses, and subtype annotation was lacking for some patients. The multiple sclerosis patient repertoires were compared with more than 9 previously published healthy control repertoires from donors aged 6 to 25 years. A subset of samples was prepared in parallel using single-end sample barcoding, then pooled and co-amplified after Illumina adapter ligation.

Sequences DFQATT (CDR1) and SNEGSKA (CDR2) are obtained from the germline V gene (reference sequence). V is pared back by 5 bases and J by 4 bases, with 22 bases lying between the germline termini. Taken from cysteine to phenylalanine, the CDR3 has 16 residues. Only CDR3 DNA is held: 48 bases, read in frame from base 1. Overall study outcomes, separate from this receptor: Significantly higher frequencies in patients than in controls were found for roughly 5 TRBV segments, including TRBV5-6, TRBV5-1 and TRBV20-1. Normalized Chao1 diversity was significantly lower in multiple sclerosis patients than controls, suggesting substantial peripheral T-cell clonal expansion. Direct clustering with F measure showed strong co-clustering of samples prepared in the same batch, prompting a batch-effect correction. The control group was slightly older than the multiple sclerosis patient group.

This receptor was obtained from a girl aged 10-17 years with multiple sclerosis. The rearranged chain carries TRBV20-1 and TRBJ2-3, and the D gene may be TRBD2, 6 bases matching. Sequenced input: blood. Here is the DNA: TGCAGTGCTCGGAGGGGCGGGGCCCACCGAGCAGATACGCAGTATTTT. It encodes CSARRGGAHRADTQYF.